This T cell receptor (beta chain) was observed in a study of shared clonotypes between healthy human individuals. Unmatched junction bases numbered 5, after V lost 5 bases and J lost 10 bases. This CDR3 comprises 12 residues. Germline V gives CDR1 SGHRS, CDR2 YFSETQ. At the deep level, the assay was run. Sequencing was performed with immunoSEQ multiplex PCR; in TCRdb, only in-frame clones are kept and a portion is missing. The repertoire consists of some 2.4 million clones, with over 85% occurring once and the leading ten covering roughly 0.36%. The rearrangement links TRBV5-1 to TRBJ2-2, with 7 bases that match TRBD2. The sequence was collected from a man younger than 30 in good health. Some clones in this sample may be carry-over from other donors' samples. The sequencing input was naive CD4+ T cells from PBMCs. Indicated subset: CD45RA+ positively selected. CDR3 DNA: TGCGCCAGCAGTTTCACTAGCGAGGAGCTGTTTTTT. Translating it yields CASSFTSEELFF. Filled out from reference TRBV5-1 and TRBJ2-2, the complete variable domain reads KAGVTQTPRYLIKTRGQQVTLSCSPISGHRSVSWYQQTPGQGLQFLFEYFSETQRNKGNFPGRFSGRQFSNSRSEMNVSTLELGDSALYLCASSFTSEELFFGEGSRLTVL.